Following are 27 T cell receptor beta chains from one sample sequenced in a study of cytomegalovirus exposure and HLA in healthy donors. Primers included in the PCR were 60 Vbeta and 13 Jbeta primers. Only in-frame clones appear in the TCRdb table, and some are missing; sequencing was by immunoSEQ multiplex PCR. Reported are 65,000 to 90,000 clones; the ten largest clones contain 3% to 4%. Sequenced: PBMCs. The receptors derive from a female donor in good health and CMV-seropositive.

The chain recombines TRBV19 with TRBJ2-2; tentative D call: TRBD2 (5 bases). The V end was cut by 7 bases, the J end by 5 bases, with 14 bases between. In germline, CDR1 is LNHDA, CDR2 SQIVND (reference sequence). This CDR3 is built from 14 residues. The CDR3 loop is CASTRGDRTGELFF. DNA of the CDR3: TGTGCCAGTACACGGGGAGATAGGACCGGGGAGCTGTTTTTT. Complete variable domain (other parts from reference TRBV19 and TRBJ2-2): DGGITQSPKYLFRKEGQNVTLSCEQNLNHDAMYWYRQDPGQGLRLIYYSQIVNDFQKGDIAEGYSVSREKKESFPLTVTSAQKNPTAFYLCASTRGDRTGELFFGEGSRLTVL.

The chain links TRBV19 to TRBJ1-2; 7 bases agree with TRBD1. The CDR3 runs to 13 residues. The J segment lost 5 bases and the V segment lost 5 bases, leaving 5 bases of the junction unmatched. Germline CDR1 is LNHDA and CDR2 is SQIVND (reference sequence). The CDR3 DNA sequence: TGTGCCAGTAGTCCGACAGGGCGTTATGGCTACACCTTC. Amino acids: CASSPTGRYGYTF.

This chain uses TRBV19 with TRBJ2-1; TRBD1 aligns across 7 bases. The CDR3 runs to 14 residues. V dropped 3 bases and J dropped 7; count of bases not matched to a gene: 6. Germline CDR1 LNHDA, CDR2 SQIVND (reference sequence). The CDR3 spells CASSMGNRGNEQFF. As DNA, the CDR3 is TGTGCCAGTAGTATGGGGAACAGGGGTAATGAGCAGTTCTTC. The variable domain in full, with the rest retrieved from reference TRBV19 and TRBJ2-1, is DGGITQSPKYLFRKEGQNVTLSCEQNLNHDAMYWYRQDPGQGLRLIYYSQIVNDFQKGDIAEGYSVSREKKESFPLTVTSAQKNPTAFYLCASSMGNRGNEQFFGPGTRLTVL.

CDR3 protein: CASSTRKGGFSNQPQHF. The DNA for the CDR3 is TGTGCCAGTAGTACCCGAAAGGGAGGGTTTAGCAATCAGCCCCAGCATTTT. The chain couples TRBV19 to TRBJ1-5; D is undetermined. Germline CDR1 reads LNHDA; CDR2 reads SQIVND (reference sequence). CDR3 size: 17 residues. The V and J ends lost 4 bases and 0 bases respectively, with 16 bases between them.

This rearrangement joins TRBV28 to TRBJ2-5, with D perhaps matching TRBD2 (7 bases). The V end lost 6 bases, the J end lost 1 base, and 12 bases lay between the germline ends. The CDR3 is made up of 14 amino acids. The germline V gene encodes CDR1 MDHEN and CDR2 SYDVKM. CDR3 residues: CASSWGGPQETQYF. CDR3 nucleotides: TGTGCCAGCAGCTGGGGGGGGCCCCAAGAGACCCAGTACTTC.

The rearrangement links TRBV19 to TRBJ2-2; 7 bases are a match to TRBD2. This CDR3 has 15 residues. V trimming: 7 bases; J trimming: 4 bases; junction bases outside the gene matches: 9. Looked up from germline, CDR1 is LNHDA and CDR2 is SQIVND (reference sequence). CDR3 residues: CASISGGSLTGELFF. Here the CDR3 DNA reads TGTGCCAGTATCTCGGGCGGGAGTCTCACCGGGGAGCTGTTTTTT.

The chain uses TRBV5-1 and TRBJ2-7; perhaps TRBD1 as D (6 bases). The ends were cut back, 4 bases at V and 5 bases at J, with 10 bases in the middle. Per the germline V gene, CDR1 is SGHRS and CDR2 is YFSETQ. The CDR3 is 12 amino acids. The CDR3 region is CASSLNRDEQYF. In nucleotides, the CDR3 is TGCGCCAGCAGCCTGAACAGGGACGAGCAGTACTTC.

This CDR3 is CASSLVQGPGELFF. In nucleotides, the CDR3 is TGTGCCAGCAGCTTAGTACAGGGGCCCGGGGAGCTGTTTTTT. The chain has TRBV7-8 and TRBJ2-2; TRBD1 matches at 7 bases. The CDR3 length is 14 residues. Germline V gives CDR1 SGHVS, CDR2 FQNEAQ. The J segment lost 6 bases and the V segment lost 1 base, leaving 2 bases of the junction unmatched. The complete variable domain, with remaining parts taken from reference TRBV7-8 and TRBJ2-2, reads GAGVSQSPRYKVAKRGQDVALRCDPISGHVSLFWYQQALGQGPEFLTYFQNEAQLDKSGLPSDRFFAERPEGSVSTLKIQRTQQEDSAVYLCASSLVQGPGELFFGEGSRLTVL.

The CDR3 sequence is CASSQVPEWGGGETQYF. DNA of the CDR3: TGCGCCAGCAGCCAAGTTCCCGAATGGGGGGGCGGCGAGACCCAGTACTTC. This chain uses TRBV4-3 with TRBJ2-5; possibly TRBD2 for D (7 bases). V was pared by 1 base and J by 5 bases, with 20 bases between. CDR3 length: 17 amino acids. Germline CDR1 and CDR2: LGHNA and YSLEER.

The chain combines TRBV5-1 with TRBJ2-1; no firm D call. Trimming pared 0 bases from V and 9 bases from J, leaving 13 bases between. The CDR3 is 14 residues long. Germline lookup yields CDR1 SGHRS and CDR2 YFSETQ. CDR3 DNA sequence: TGCGCCAGCAGCTTGGGAGGTAGCAGCGCTGAGCAGTTCTTC. It yields the protein CASSLGGSSAEQFF.

This chain joins TRBV4-1 and TRBJ2-6; TRBD1 matches at 8 bases. Germline V gene lookup returns CDR1 MGHRA and CDR2 YSYEKL. This CDR3 contains 19 residues. V dropped 4 bases and J dropped 0; count of bases not matched to a gene: 11. CDR3 protein: CASSPLPGTGGSGANVLTF. The CDR3 coding sequence is TGCGCCAGCAGCCCCCTCCCCGGTACAGGGGGCTCTGGGGCCAACGTCCTGACTTTC.

The chain recombines TRBV4-2 with TRBJ1-1, with a weak D call TRBD1 (6 bases). Germline V gives CDR1 LGHNA, CDR2 YNFKEQ. CDR3 length equals 14 residues. Between the trimmed V and J ends, which lost 7 bases and 1 base, there was a span of 13 bases. CDR3 region: CASTFRGANTEAFF. The CDR3 nucleotides read TGTGCCAGCACCTTCCGGGGGGCGAACACTGAAGCTTTCTTT.

V gene TRBV18 combines with J gene TRBJ2-7; 8 nucleotides line up with TRBD1. The CDR3 is 16 amino acids. V dropped 4 bases and J dropped 2; count of bases not matched to a gene: 10. Germline CDR1 reads KGHSH; CDR2 reads LQKENI. CDR3 amino acids: CASSLGRTGPAYEQYF. CDR3 DNA sequence: TGTGCCAGCTCACTAGGTCGGACAGGGCCGGCCTACGAGCAGTACTTC.

The gene calls are TRBV25-1 and TRBJ2-7, with TRBD2 matching 7 bases. This CDR3 has 14 residues. CDR1 is MGHDK and CDR2 is SYGVNS in the germline V gene. V shed 8 bases, J shed 2 bases, and the junction held 9 bases outside the gene matches. DNA of the CDR3: TGTGCCAGCGGCGGACTAGAACGTCCCTACGAGCAGTACTTC. Protein: CASGGLERPYEQYF.

The chain carries TRBV5-1 and TRBJ1-1, with D uncertain. There are 15 residues in the CDR3. V was pared by 3 bases and J by 0 bases, with 12 bases between. The V gene's germline CDR1 is SGHRS and CDR2 YFSETQ. The CDR3 nucleotides are TGCGCCAGCAGCTCCCCCGGGTCAATGAACACTGAAGCTTTCTTT. This translates into CASSSPGSMNTEAFF.

This sequence joins TRBV6-5 and TRBJ2-7; D perhaps matches TRBD1 (6 bases). CDR1 is MNHEY and CDR2 is SVGAGI in the germline V gene. Trimming removed 6 bases from V and 1 base from J, with 10 bases in between. The CDR3 length is 13 residues. DNA for the CDR3: TGTGCCAGCAGCAGGGACAAGTCCTACGAGCAGTACTTC. Its translation is CASSRDKSYEQYF.

The chain carries TRBV9 and TRBJ1-2; D perhaps matches TRBD1 (6 bases). The germline CDR1 and CDR2 sequences are SGDLS and YYNGEE. V lost 0 bases to trimming and J lost 8 bases, with 14 bases between them. This CDR3 spans 14 amino acids. CDR3: CASSVGTGNFGYTF. The CDR3 bases are TGTGCCAGCAGCGTAGGAACAGGGAATTTCGGCTACACCTTC.

This chain links TRBV5-1 with TRBJ2-7, with D perhaps TRBD1 (5 bases). The CDR3 loop spans 10 amino acids. V was pared by 1 base and J by 11 bases, with 7 bases between. Germline V CDR1 and CDR2: SGHRS, YFSETQ. The CDR3 loop is CASSLFREYF. The CDR3 bases are TGCGCCAGCAGCTTGTTCAGGGAGTACTTC.

This chain uses TRBV28 with TRBJ2-3, with TRBD1 as a possible D gene (6 bases). CDR1 and CDR2 (germline): MDHEN, SYDVKM. The CDR3 has 16 residues. The V and J ends lost 5 bases and 4 bases respectively, with 19 bases between them. For the CDR3, the DNA is TGTGCCAGCAGTCCAAGGGGGACAACTAGGTCAGATACGCAGTATTTT. It encodes CASSPRGTTRSDTQYF.

V is TRBV7-2 and J is TRBJ2-2; tentatively, D is TRBD1 (6 bases). CDR1 SGHTA and CDR2 FQGNSA come from the germline V gene. V was pared by 1 base and J by 5 bases, with 14 bases between. The CDR3 has 16 residues. The CDR3 is CASSLEFRGGTGELFF. For the CDR3, the DNA is TGTGCCAGCAGCTTAGAATTCAGAGGGGGTACCGGGGAGCTGTTTTTT.

This CDR3 reads CASLDRTSYNEQFF. CDR3 DNA sequence: TGTGCCAGCCTAGACAGGACTAGCTACAATGAGCAGTTCTTC. The chain is built from TRBV6-1 and TRBJ2-1; tentatively, D is TRBD2 (7 bases). Trimming shortened V by 8 bases and J by 3 bases, and 14 bases separated the two germline ends. Germline V lookup: CDR1 MNHNS, CDR2 SASEGT. The CDR3 is made up of 14 amino acids.

The gene calls are TRBV18 and TRBJ1-5; D is uncertain. CDR1 and CDR2 (germline): KGHSH, LQKENI. Trimming removed 6 bases at V and 0 bases at J, with 15 bases between. This CDR3 has 16 amino acids. The CDR3 sequence is CASSLSVPGSNQPQHF. The CDR3 DNA reads TGTGCCAGCTCCCTGTCCGTGCCGGGTAGCAATCAGCCCCAGCATTTT.

The V gene is TRBV4-1, the J gene TRBJ2-1; 9 bases match TRBD2. V was pared by 2 bases and J by 6 bases, with 11 bases of the junction left unmatched. The CDR3 loop spans 17 amino acids. From germline, CDR1 is MGHRA and CDR2 YSYEKL. The CDR3 nucleotides read TGCGCCAGCAGCCAACGACCCGAGGCTAGCGGGGCCAATGAGCAGTTCTTC. This encodes CASSQRPEASGANEQFF.

The chain combines TRBV5-1 with TRBJ2-2; the match to TRBD2 covers 7 bases. The CDR3 covers 15 residues. Germline lookup yields CDR1 SGHRS and CDR2 YFSETQ. Trimming at V came to 4 bases and at J to 5 bases, leaving 8 bases not matched to a gene. The CDR3 here is CASSQSGIRTGELFF. The DNA for the CDR3 is TGCGCCAGCAGCCAAAGCGGGATTAGGACCGGGGAGCTGTTTTTT.

The chain has TRBV18 and TRBJ1-2; 7 bases match TRBD1. V lost 6 bases to trimming and J lost 4 bases; unmatched junction nucleotides: 8. Germline values: CDR1 KGHSH, CDR2 LQKENI. The CDR3 length is 14 residues. The CDR3 spells CASSDRDSAYGYTF. The CDR3 nucleotides read TGTGCCAGCTCCGACCGGGACAGCGCCTATGGCTACACCTTC.

As DNA, the CDR3 is TGTGCCAGCAGCCAAGGGGGACTAGCGGGAGGGCCCCTGTTCTTC. This translates into CASSQGGLAGGPLFF. The chain combines TRBV4-2 with TRBJ2-1, with 16 bases matching TRBD2. Trimming took 1 base from V and 15 from J; bases not matched to a gene: 6. The germline V gene has CDR1 LGHNA and CDR2 YNFKEQ. The CDR3 contains 15 residues.

The chain employs TRBV11-2 and TRBJ2-7; 7 bases fit TRBD2. J gave up 3 bases and V 2 bases, and 10 bases lay outside the gene matches. Germline V CDR1 and CDR2: SGHAT, FQNNGV. This CDR3 region has 16 residues. The CDR3 coding sequence is TGTGCCAGCAGCTTACGTCTGAGCGGGGTGAGCTACGAGCAGTACTTC. Translating it yields CASSLRLSGVSYEQYF.